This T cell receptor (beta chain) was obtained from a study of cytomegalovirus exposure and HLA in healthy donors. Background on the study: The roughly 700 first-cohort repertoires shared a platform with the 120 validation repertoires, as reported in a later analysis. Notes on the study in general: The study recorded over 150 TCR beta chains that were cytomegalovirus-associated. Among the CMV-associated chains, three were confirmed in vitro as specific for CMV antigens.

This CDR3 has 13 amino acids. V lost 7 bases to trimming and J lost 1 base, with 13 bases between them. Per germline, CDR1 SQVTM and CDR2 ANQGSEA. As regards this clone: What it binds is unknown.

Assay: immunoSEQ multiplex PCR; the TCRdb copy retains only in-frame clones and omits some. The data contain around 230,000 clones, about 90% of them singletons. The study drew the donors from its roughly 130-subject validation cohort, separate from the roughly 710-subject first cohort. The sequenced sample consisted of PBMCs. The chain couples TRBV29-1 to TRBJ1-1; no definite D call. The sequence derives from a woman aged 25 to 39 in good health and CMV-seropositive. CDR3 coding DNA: TGCAGCGCCGTAGACAACTCGAACACTGAAGCTTTCTTT. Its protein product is CSAVDNSNTEAFF.